This is a list of T cell receptor beta chains from one sample in a study of Tregs in tolerant kidney transplant recipients. The repertoire was sequenced with immunoSEQ multiplex PCR; TCRdb's copy has only in-frame clones and lacks some. The data show about 64,000 clones, around 87% seen once. Material: CD4+ T cells from blood (PBMCs), obtained 6 months after the transplant. These receptors all come from a human patient who received a combined kidney and bone marrow transplant. The graft donor may account for some of the T cells. Both conserved end residues are part of each CDR3. The D gene is left open where the match is weak. The size of a clone is reported for some rows only, either as once, few or many, or as a class for expanded clones.

v_gene: TRBV7-8
j_gene: TRBJ2-5
d_gene: TRBD2
len: 16
abundance: NA
CDR3aa: CASSFSRLAGVETQYF
CDR3nt: TGTGCCAGCAGCTTTTCACGGCTCGCGGGAGTTGAGACCCAGTACTTC

v_gene: TRBV11-2
j_gene: TRBJ1-2
d_gene: TRBD1
len: 15
abundance: NA
CDR3aa: CASSLNRGHGYGYTF
CDR3nt: TGTGCCAGCAGCCTAAACAGGGGGCACGGGTATGGCTACACCTTC

v_gene: TRBV7-3
j_gene: TRBJ2-1
d_gene: TRBD2
len: 19
abundance: NA
CDR3aa: CASSLYPPTSGPLKSEQFF
CDR3nt: TGTGCCAGCAGCTTATATCCCCCGACTAGCGGCCCACTGAAGAGTGAGCAGTTCTTC

v_gene: TRBV27
j_gene: TRBJ2-2
d_gene: TRBD2
len: 15
abundance: NA
CDR3aa: CASSRLATNTGELFF
CDR3nt: TGTGCCAGCAGCCGACTAGCAACGAACACCGGGGAGCTGTTTTTT

v_gene: TRBV15
j_gene: TRBJ1-3
d_gene: NA
len: 16
abundance: NA
CDR3aa: CATSTRQAGSGNTIYF
CDR3nt: TGTGCCACCAGCACCCGACAGGCGGGCTCTGGAAACACCATATATTTT

v_gene: TRBV7-3
j_gene: TRBJ2-1
d_gene: NA
len: 15
abundance: NA
CDR3aa: CASSLYPGSYNEQFF
CDR3nt: TGTGCCAGCAGCTTATACCCAGGGTCCTACAATGAGCAGTTCTTC

v_gene: TRBV5-6
j_gene: TRBJ2-7
d_gene: TRBD1
len: 14
abundance: NA
CDR3aa: CASSFDRATGEQYF
CDR3nt: TGTGCCAGCAGCTTCGACAGGGCCACGGGGGAGCAGTACTTC

v_gene: TRBV30
j_gene: TRBJ2-1
d_gene: NA
len: 14
abundance: once
CDR3aa: CAWAGGGGYDEQFF
CDR3nt: TGTGCCTGGGCCGGTGGGGGAGGTTACGATGAGCAGTTCTTC

v_gene: TRBV29-1
j_gene: TRBJ2-1
d_gene: NA
len: 16
abundance: once
CDR3aa: CSVEDFADSSYNEQFF
CDR3nt: TGCAGCGTTGAAGATTTTGCGGACAGCTCCTACAATGAGCAGTTCTTC

v_gene: TRBV21-1
j_gene: TRBJ2-7
d_gene: NA
len: 18
abundance: once
CDR3aa: CASSKEGLVAGGRNEQYF
CDR3nt: TGTGCCAGCAGCAAAGAGGGCCTAGTAGCGGGAGGAAGGAACGAGCAGTACTTC

v_gene: TRBV4-3
j_gene: TRBJ2-6
d_gene: TRBD2
len: 18
abundance: NA
CDR3aa: CASSQEWAGGSGANVLTF
CDR3nt: TGCGCCAGCAGCCAAGAGTGGGCGGGGGGCTCTGGGGCCAACGTCCTGACTTTC

v_gene: TRBV30
j_gene: TRBJ1-4
d_gene: TRBD1
len: 13
abundance: NA
CDR3aa: CAWRRDSNEKLFF
CDR3nt: TGTGCCTGGAGGCGGGACAGTAATGAAAAACTGTTTTTT

v_gene: TRBV6-5
j_gene: TRBJ2-5
d_gene: TRBD2
len: 16
abundance: NA
CDR3aa: CASSYSPGGPWETQYF
CDR3nt: TGTGCCAGCAGTTACTCGCCGGGAGGGCCGTGGGAGACCCAGTACTTC

v_gene: TRBV15
j_gene: TRBJ2-7
d_gene: TRBD2
len: 14
abundance: NA
CDR3aa: CATSKGAGGYEQYF
CDR3nt: TGTGCCACCAGCAAGGGAGCGGGGGGCTACGAGCAGTACTTC

v_gene: TRBV27
j_gene: TRBJ2-7
d_gene: TRBD1
len: 15
abundance: NA
CDR3aa: CASSLEQGPTYEQYF
CDR3nt: TGTGCCAGCAGTTTAGAACAGGGGCCGACCTACGAGCAGTACTTC

v_gene: TRBV5-1
j_gene: TRBJ2-7
d_gene: NA
len: 16
abundance: NA
CDR3aa: CASSLDGQYYSYEQYF
CDR3nt: TGCGCCAGCAGCTTGGACGGACAGTATTATTCCTACGAGCAGTACTTC